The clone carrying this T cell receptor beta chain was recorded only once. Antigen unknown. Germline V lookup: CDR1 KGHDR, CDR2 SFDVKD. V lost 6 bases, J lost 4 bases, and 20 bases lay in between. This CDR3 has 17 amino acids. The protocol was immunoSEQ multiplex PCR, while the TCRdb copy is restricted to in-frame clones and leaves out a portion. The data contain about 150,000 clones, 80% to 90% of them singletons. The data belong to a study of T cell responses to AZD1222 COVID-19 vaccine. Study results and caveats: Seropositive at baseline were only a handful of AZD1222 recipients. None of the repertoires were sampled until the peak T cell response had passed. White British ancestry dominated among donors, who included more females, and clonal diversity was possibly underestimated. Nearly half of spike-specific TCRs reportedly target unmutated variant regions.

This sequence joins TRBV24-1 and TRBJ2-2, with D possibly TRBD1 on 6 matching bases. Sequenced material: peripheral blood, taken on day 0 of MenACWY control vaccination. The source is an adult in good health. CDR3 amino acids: CATSFGRGPRGTGELFF. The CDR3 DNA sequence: TGTGCCACCAGTTTCGGCAGGGGCCCCCGAGGCACCGGGGAGCTGTTTTTT.